The source of this T cell receptor (beta chain) is a study of primary melanoma T cells and metastatic recurrence. Study-wide background: Tumors were T2–T4 primary melanomas thicker than 1 mm.

Of note for this clone: Its cognate antigen is unknown.

General study findings and limits: Suggested, not shown: primary melanomas can contain effective antitumor T cells. Reportedly, T-cell fraction predicted progression-free survival beyond thickness, ulceration, mitoses, age. Adding T-cell fraction to thickness reportedly best improved survival prediction.

The data were produced by immunoSEQ multiplex PCR, yet TCRdb's version contains in-frame clones alone and is incomplete. This table holds approximately 790 clones, approximately 80% found once. The TCR originated in a human donor with melanoma. Sequencing input: melanoma tumor tissue.

The CDR3 region is CASRKQGSNYGYTF. The CDR3 bases are TGCGCCAGCAGAAAACAGGGCTCTAACTATGGCTACACCTTC. J is TRBJ1-2 and V is TRBV5-1; tentative D call: TRBD1 (6 bases). Trimming took off 5 bases at V and 0 bases at J, with 11 bases between the two ends. In germline, CDR1 is SGHRS, CDR2 YFSETQ. The CDR3 runs to 14 residues.